This T cell receptor (beta chain) was found in a study of post-analysis software for immune sequencing data. Turning to the study itself: Relapsing-remitting, secondary progressive and progressive-relapsing forms of multiple sclerosis all featured among disease courses. Overall study findings and caveats: The study found TRBV5-6, TRBV5-1 and TRBV20-1 among several TRBV segments more frequent in patients than controls. In multiple sclerosis, normalized Chao1 diversity was significantly below that of controls. By F measure, samples from a shared preparation batch strongly co-clustered.

Unique molecular identifiers featured in each of the TCR beta cDNA libraries. The T cell input of roughly 0.95 to 10 million gave about 500,000 cDNA molecules. TCRdb independently ran MiXCR on the PCR reads; one entry per CDR3 protein. Of 500,000 to 600,000 distinct CDR3 sequences detected, around 44% appear once; the ten largest clones hold roughly 1.8%. CDR3 length: 15 amino acids. Germline V lookup: CDR1 SQVTM, CDR2 ANQGSEA. Trimming took 0 bases from V and 8 from J, leaving 19 bases between them. Many counts were recorded for this clonotype. Antigen: not known. Material for sequencing was blood. The rearrangement uses TRBV29-1 and TRBJ1-2; D is perhaps TRBD1 (5 bases). The sequence derives from a girl aged 10-17 years with multiple sclerosis. Here the CDR3 DNA reads TGCAGCGTTGAAGATCTGGACACAGGTTTGGACGGCTACACCTTC. Its protein is CSVEDLDTGLDGYTF. Drawing the rest from reference TRBV29-1 and TRBJ1-2, the complete variable domain is SAVISQKPSRDICQRGTSLTIQCQVDSQVTMMFWYRQQPGQSLTLIATANQGSEATYESGFVIDKFPISRPNLTFSTLTVSNMSPEDSSIYLCSVEDLDTGLDGYTFGSGTRLTVV.